This TCR beta chain was sequenced during a study of shared clonotypes between healthy human individuals. Study-wide points: Generation probabilities of non-shared clonotypes were lower (relative to those shared by all four donors). Genetic and exposure-history diversity was limited by the small donor number. Sampling included only blood; tissue repertoires likely differ.

Per germline, CDR1 MNHNS and CDR2 SASEGT. This CDR3 spans 17 amino acids. The trim removed 2 bases at V and 10 bases at J, leaving 10 bases unmatched. Points on this clone: Its antigen is unidentified.

Deep-level assay runs were performed. The method was immunoSEQ multiplex PCR; TCRdb's version includes in-frame clones alone and lacks a portion of them. The data hold about 230,000 clones, with 65% observed a single time. The material sequenced was memory CD4+ T cells sorted from blood. The subset: CD45RA-negative fraction. The receptor comes from a young man in good health. This chain connects TRBV6-1 to TRBJ2-1; 14 positions agree with TRBD2. The CDR3 sequence is CASSEWTSGRFMGEQFF. The CDR3 nucleotides read TGTGCCAGCAGTGAATGGACTAGCGGGAGGTTTATGGGGGAGCAGTTCTTC.